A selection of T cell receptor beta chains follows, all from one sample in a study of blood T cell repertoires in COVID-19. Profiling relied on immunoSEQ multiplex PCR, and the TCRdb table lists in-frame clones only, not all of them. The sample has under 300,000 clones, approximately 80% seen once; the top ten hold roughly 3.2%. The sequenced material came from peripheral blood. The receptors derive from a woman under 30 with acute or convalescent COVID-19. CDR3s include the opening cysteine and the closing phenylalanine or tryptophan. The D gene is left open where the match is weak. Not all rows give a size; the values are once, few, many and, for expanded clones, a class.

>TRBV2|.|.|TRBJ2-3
CASRRQGGPTDTQYF
TGTGCCAGCAGGAGACAGGGAGGCCCCACAGATACGCAGTATTTT
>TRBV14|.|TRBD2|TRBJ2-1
CASSQVWVAGGSYNEQFF
TGTGCCAGCAGCCAAGTCTGGGTCGCGGGAGGATCTTACAATGAGCAGTTCTTC
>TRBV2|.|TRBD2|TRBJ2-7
CASSEAQRGLSYEQYF
TGTGCCAGCAGTGAAGCACAGCGGGGCCTCTCCTACGAGCAGTACTTC
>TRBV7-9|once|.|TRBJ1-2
CASSPPLGANYGYTF
TGTGCCAGCAGCCCGCCTTTAGGGGCCAACTATGGCTACACCTTC
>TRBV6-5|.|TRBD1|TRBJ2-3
CASRNRDRDHF
TGTGCCAGCAGAAACCGGGACAGGGACCATTTT
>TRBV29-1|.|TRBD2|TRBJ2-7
CSVILAGGPYEQYF
TGCAGCGTTATTCTAGCGGGGGGTCCCTACGAGCAGTACTTC
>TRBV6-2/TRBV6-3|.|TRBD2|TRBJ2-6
CASSHPRGGYSGANVLTF
TGTGCCAGCAGTCACCCCCGGGGGGGCTACTCTGGGGCCAACGTCCTGACTTTC
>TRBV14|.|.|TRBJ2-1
CASSQASRHLHEQFF
TGTGCCAGCAGCCAAGCGAGTCGACATCTTCACGAGCAGTTCTTC
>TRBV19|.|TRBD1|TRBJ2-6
CASSIVRGGQGNSGANVLTF
TGTGCCAGTAGTATTGTTCGGGGTGGACAGGGAAACTCTGGGGCCAACGTCCTGACTTTC
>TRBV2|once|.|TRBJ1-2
CASSDPAGNYGYTF
TGTGCCAGCAGTGACCCTGCAGGGAACTATGGCTACACCTTC
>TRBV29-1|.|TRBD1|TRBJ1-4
CSGASGQGAGEKLFF
TGCAGCGGCGCCTCGGGACAGGGGGCCGGGGAAAAACTGTTTTTT
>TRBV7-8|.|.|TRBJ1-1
CASSSFAPDTEAFF
TGTGCCAGCAGCTCCTTCGCCCCGGACACTGAAGCTTTCTTT
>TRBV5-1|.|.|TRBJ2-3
CASSVWDFSTDTQYF
TGCGCCAGCAGCGTCTGGGACTTTAGCACAGATACGCAGTATTTT
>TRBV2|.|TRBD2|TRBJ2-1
CASSFSGRSYNEQFF
TGTGCCAGCAGTTTTAGCGGGAGATCCTACAATGAGCAGTTCTTC
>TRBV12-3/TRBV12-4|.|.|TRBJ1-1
CASRETGNTEAFF
TGTGCCAGCAGGGAAACAGGAAACACTGAAGCTTTCTTT
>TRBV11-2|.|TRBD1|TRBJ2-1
CASSPRDRGEQFF
TGTGCCAGCAGCCCACGGGACAGGGGTGAGCAGTTCTTC
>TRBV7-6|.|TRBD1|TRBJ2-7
CASSNYRDSSYEQYF
TGTGCCAGCAGCAACTACCGGGACAGTTCCTACGAGCAGTACTTC
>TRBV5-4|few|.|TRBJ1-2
CASSPGQGNYGYTF
TGTGCCAGCAGCCCCGGGCAGGGTAACTATGGCTACACCTTC
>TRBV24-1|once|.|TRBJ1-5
CATSDPDQPQHF
TGTGCCACCAGTGACCCCGATCAGCCCCAGCATTTT
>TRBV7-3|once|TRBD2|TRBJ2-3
CASSSLAGGVVADTQYF
TGTGCCAGCAGCTCACTAGCGGGAGGGGTGGTCGCAGATACGCAGTATTTT
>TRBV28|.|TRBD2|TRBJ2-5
CASSLSWTSGRVQETQYF
TGTGCCAGCAGTTTATCCTGGACTAGCGGGAGGGTCCAAGAGACCCAGTACTTC
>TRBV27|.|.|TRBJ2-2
CASRSLALWTGELFF
TGTGCCAGTAGGTCGCTAGCGTTGTGGACCGGGGAGCTGTTTTTT
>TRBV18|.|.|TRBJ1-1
CASSSPNTEAFF
TGTGCCAGCTCATCTCCGAACACTGAAGCTTTCTTT
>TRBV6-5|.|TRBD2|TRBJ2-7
CASDRKTSGDYEQYF
TGTGCCAGCGATAGGAAGACTAGCGGGGACTACGAGCAGTACTTC
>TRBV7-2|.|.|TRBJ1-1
CASSLGGQDTEAFF
TGTGCCAGCAGCTTAGGGGGGCAGGACACTGAAGCTTTCTTT
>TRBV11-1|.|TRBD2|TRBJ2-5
CASSLGGGQETQYF
TGTGCCAGCAGCTTAGGCGGGGGCCAAGAGACCCAGTACTTC
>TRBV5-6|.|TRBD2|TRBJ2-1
CASSPGLAGAAQFF
TGTGCCAGCAGCCCGGGACTAGCGGGAGCGGCGCAGTTCTTC